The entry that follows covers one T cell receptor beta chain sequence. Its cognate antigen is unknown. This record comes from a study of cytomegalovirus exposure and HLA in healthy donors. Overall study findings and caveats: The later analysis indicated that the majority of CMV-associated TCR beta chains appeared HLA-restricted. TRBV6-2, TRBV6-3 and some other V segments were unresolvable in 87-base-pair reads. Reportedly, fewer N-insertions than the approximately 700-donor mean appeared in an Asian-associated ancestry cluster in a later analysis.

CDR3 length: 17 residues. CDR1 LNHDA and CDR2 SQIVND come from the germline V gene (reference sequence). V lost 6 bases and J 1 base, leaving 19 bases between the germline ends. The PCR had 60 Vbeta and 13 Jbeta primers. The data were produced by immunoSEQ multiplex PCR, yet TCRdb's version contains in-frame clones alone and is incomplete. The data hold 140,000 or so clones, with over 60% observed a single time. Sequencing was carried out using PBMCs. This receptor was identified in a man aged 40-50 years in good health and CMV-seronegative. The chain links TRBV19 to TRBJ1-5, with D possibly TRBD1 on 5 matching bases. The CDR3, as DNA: TGTGCCAGTAGCTACAACCGACGGGGGGTAAGCAATCAGCCCCAGCATTTT. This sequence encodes CASSYNRRGVSNQPQHF.